This paragraph covers one TCR beta chain sequence. This sample stems from a study of blood T cell repertoires in COVID-19. The wider study: Sources were T cells, B-cell-depleted T cells, or PBMCs; the material itself was cDNA or gDNA.

V was trimmed by 4 bases and J by 2 bases, leaving 12 bases between them. Per germline, CDR1 LNHDA and CDR2 SQIVND (reference sequence). CDR3 length: 15 amino acids. In the source study's methods: Amplified reference gene primers provided the basis for estimating nucleated cell counts. Measured with immunoSEQ multiplex PCR; TCRdb has only the in-frame clones, and not every one. V and J calls and clone size are copied from that table; D and trimming were computed from the DNA. Seen here are roughly 570,000 clones, roughly 91% observed once, and the top ten hold 7.8%. The chain is built from TRBV19 and TRBJ1-5, with D possibly matching TRBD1 (6 bases). This TCR derives from a woman between 50 and 59 years old with COVID-19, enrolled during active disease. Specimen: peripheral blood. The CDR3 loop reads CASSTTGFGNQPQHF. DNA for the CDR3: TGTGCCAGTAGTACTACAGGGTTTGGCAATCAGCCCCAGCATTTT.